Each of the 7 T cell receptor beta chains below was sequenced from the same sample in a study of blood T cells in healthy people across ages. Using a J-beta primer mix together with a sample-barcoded 5' primer, a second PCR was run for about 7 to 12 cycles. Using its own MiXCR run on the 5' RACE reads, TCRdb lists one record per CDR3 protein. Among 920,000 or so distinct CDR3 sequences, under 45% were seen once, and the ten largest hold under 20%. The sample comprised blood. These receptors all stem from a woman aged 60-70 years in good health.

The gene calls are TRBV2 and TRBJ2-5; D is perhaps TRBD1 or TRBD2 (6 bases each). The CDR3 covers 13 residues. The ends were cut back, 5 bases at V and 4 bases at J, with 11 bases in the middle. Germline loops: CDR1 SNHLY, CDR2 FYNNEI. CDR3 region: CASSRGEIETQYF. CDR3 nucleotide sequence: TGTGCCAGCAGTAGGGGGGAGATAGAGACCCAGTACTTC.

V is TRBV15 and J is TRBJ2-7; 8 bases align to TRBD2. This CDR3 has 15 amino acids. J gave up 6 bases and V 3 bases, and 10 bases lay outside the gene matches. CDR1 LNHNV and CDR2 YYDKDF come from the germline V gene (reference sequence). The CDR3 reads CATSRTVDLAGEQYF. CDR3 coding DNA: TGTGCCACCAGCAGGACAGTTGACCTAGCGGGCGAGCAGTACTTC.

This clonotype occurred a few times. The chain links TRBV7-3 to TRBJ2-7, with 15 bases identical to TRBD2. Per germline, CDR1 SGHTA and CDR2 FQGTGA. The CDR3 loop spans 16 amino acids. The junction had 7 bases not matched to a gene; V was cut back by 5 bases and J by 5 bases. The DNA of the CDR3 is TGTGCCAGCAGCCCGACAGGACTAGCGGGAGGGAACGAGCAGTACTTC. It is translated as CASSPTGLAGGNEQYF.

This clonotype was observed a few times. The chain uses TRBV9 and TRBJ1-2; no clear D gene. In germline, CDR1 is SGDLS, CDR2 YYNGEE. The CDR3 spans 15 residues. Trimming took 3 bases from V and 2 from J, leaving 14 bases between them. CDR3 protein: CASSAARGLNYGYTF. CDR3 coding DNA: TGTGCCAGCAGCGCCGCCCGAGGATTGAACTATGGCTACACCTTC.

The rearrangement links TRBV5-1 to TRBJ2-4; 12 bases line up with TRBD1. The end of the DNA fits TRBJ2-7 better, so the J call may be wrong. The CDR3 length is 16 residues. Germline assignment: CDR1 SGHRS and CDR2 YFSETQ. CDR3 bases: TGCGCCAGCAGCAGGGGACAGGGGGCTGTTAATTTCGAGCAGTACTTC. Amino acids: CASSRGQGAVNFEQYF.

This clonotype was counted a few times. J is TRBJ2-1 and V is TRBV5-1, with TRBD2 matching 14 bases. CDR3 length equals 15 residues. Germline V CDR1 and CDR2: SGHRS, YFSETQ. The V gene end was trimmed by 2 bases and the J gene end by 9 bases; junction bases not matched to a gene: 4. In nucleotides, the CDR3 is TGCGCCAGCAGCTTAGGGACTAGCGGGAGTTTTGAGCAGTTCTTC. Protein sequence: CASSLGTSGSFEQFF.

Regarding this clonotype: Just one base apart from a much larger clone, this may be a read error. V and J are TRBV3-1 and TRBJ2-5, with D perhaps matching TRBD1 or TRBD2 (5 bases each). This CDR3 comprises 15 residues. Germline V gives CDR1 LGHDT, CDR2 YNNKEL (reference sequence). V lost 4 bases to trimming and J lost 11 bases, with 23 bases between them. The CDR3 protein is CASSRAGSGSDEQYF. DNA of the CDR3: TGTGCCAGCAGCCGTGCAGGGTCGGGGTCAGATGAGCAGTACTTC.